This paragraph covers one TCR beta chain sequence. The record originates from a study of blood T cell repertoires in COVID-19. Turning to the study itself: Collection of acute and convalescent COVID-19 samples took place in the United States, Italy and Spain. The cDNA or gDNA used as material had been derived from T cells, B-cell-depleted T cells, or PBMCs.

Study processing details: Estimated nucleated cell counts came from reference gene primer amplification. TCRdb's copy holds only in-frame clones and misses some; the assay was immunoSEQ multiplex PCR. Clone size and the V and J calls come from that table; the DNA yielded D and trimming. Of more than 85,000 clones listed, 80% to 90% were seen once; the top ten hold over 8.5%. Germline V gene lookup returns CDR1 ENHRY and CDR2 SYGVKD. V was clipped by 11 bases and J by 4 bases; unmatched bases: 2. This CDR3 contains 14 residues. V gene TRBV10-3 combines with J gene TRBJ2-1; TRBD2 aligns across 16 bases. The sequenced material came from peripheral blood. The sequence was collected from a woman in her seventies with acute or convalescent COVID-19. CDR3 residues: CASGLAGGYNEQFF. Here the CDR3 DNA reads TGTGCCTCGGGACTAGCGGGAGGGTACAATGAGCAGTTCTTC.